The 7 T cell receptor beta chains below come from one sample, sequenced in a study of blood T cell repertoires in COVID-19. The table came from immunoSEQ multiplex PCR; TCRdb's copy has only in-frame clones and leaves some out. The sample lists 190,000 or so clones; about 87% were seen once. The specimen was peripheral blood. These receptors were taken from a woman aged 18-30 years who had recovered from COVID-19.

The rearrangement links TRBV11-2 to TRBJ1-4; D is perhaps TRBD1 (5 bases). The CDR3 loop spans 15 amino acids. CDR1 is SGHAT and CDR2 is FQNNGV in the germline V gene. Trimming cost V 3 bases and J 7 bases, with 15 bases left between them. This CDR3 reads CASSLDRTSVEKLFF. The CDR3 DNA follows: TGTGCCAGCAGCTTGGACCGGACATCGGTTGAAAAACTGTTTTTT.

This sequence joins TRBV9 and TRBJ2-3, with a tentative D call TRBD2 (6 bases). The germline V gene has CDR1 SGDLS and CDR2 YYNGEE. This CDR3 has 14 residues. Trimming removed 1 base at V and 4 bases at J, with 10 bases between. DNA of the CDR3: TGTGCCAGCAGCGTATCGGGGGTACCAGATACGCAGTATTTT. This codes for CASSVSGVPDTQYF.

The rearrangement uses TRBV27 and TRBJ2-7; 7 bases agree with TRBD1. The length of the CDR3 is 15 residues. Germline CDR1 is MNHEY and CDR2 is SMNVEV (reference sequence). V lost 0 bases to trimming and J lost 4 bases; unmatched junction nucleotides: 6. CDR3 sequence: CASSLSPGQLYEQYV. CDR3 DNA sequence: TGTGCCAGCAGTTTATCGCCGGGACAGCTATACGAGCAGTACGTC.

In nucleotides, the CDR3 is TGTGCCAGCCGAACAGGGGGGAGCGAGCAGTACTTC. Protein sequence: CASRTGGSEQYF. J is TRBJ2-7 and V is TRBV7-2; TRBD1 agrees at 8 bases. The CDR3 consists of 12 residues. In germline, CDR1 is SGHTA, CDR2 FQGNSA. With V trimmed by 8 bases and J by 6 bases, 6 bases remained unmatched. Variable domain in full (rest from reference TRBV7-2 and TRBJ2-7): GAGVSQSPSNKVTEKGKDVELRCDPISGHTALYWYRQSLGQGLEFLIYFQGNSAPDKSGLPSDRFSAERTGGSVSTLTIQRTQQEDSAVYLCASRTGGSEQYFGPGTRLTVT.

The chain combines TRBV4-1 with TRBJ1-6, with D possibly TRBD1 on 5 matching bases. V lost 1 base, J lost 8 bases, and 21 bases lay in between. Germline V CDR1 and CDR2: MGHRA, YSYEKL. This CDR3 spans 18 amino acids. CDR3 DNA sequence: TGCGCCAGCAGCCAAGGTGTTGAGTTGGGCAGGGTCTATTCACCCCTCCACTTT. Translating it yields CASSQGVELGRVYSPLHF.

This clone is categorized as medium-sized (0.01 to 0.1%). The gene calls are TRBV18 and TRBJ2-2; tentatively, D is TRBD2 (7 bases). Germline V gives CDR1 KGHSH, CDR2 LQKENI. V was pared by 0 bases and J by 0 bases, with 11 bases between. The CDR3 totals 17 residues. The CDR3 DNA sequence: TGTGCCAGCTCACCACCTAAGGGGGGGCCGAACACCGGGGAGCTGTTTTTT. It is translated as CASSPPKGGPNTGELFF.

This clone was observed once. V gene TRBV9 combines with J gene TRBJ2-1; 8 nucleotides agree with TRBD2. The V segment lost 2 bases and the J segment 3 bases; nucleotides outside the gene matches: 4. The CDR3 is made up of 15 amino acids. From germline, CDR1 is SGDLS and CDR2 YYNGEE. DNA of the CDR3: TGTGCCAGCAGCGTCGGGGGGGCAAGCTACAATGAGCAGTTCTTC. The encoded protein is CASSVGGASYNEQFF.